This T cell receptor (beta chain) stems from a study of shared clonotypes between healthy human individuals (TCRdb year 2020). With regard to the full study: The cohort included a few men and a couple of women between 18 and 49 years of age. The study deeply sequenced blood TCR repertoires of 5 or 6 healthy adults to estimate repertoire size and the extent of clonotype sharing between individuals. Leukapheresis yielded between about 0.85 and 10 billion PBMCs per donor. Per donor, three plates each were used for CD4 naive and CD4 memory, two for CD8 naive, and one for CD8 memory. Libraries were prepared and TCR repertoires were sequenced by different laboratories using diverse techniques, in order to increase sequencing depth and limit assay-specific biases. Study-wide conclusions, independent of this receptor: Sampling was restricted to blood, and TCR repertoires in tissues likely differ from the TCR repertoires found in blood. Pairwise subsampling indicated that sequencing depth was expected to affect the degree of clonotype sharing among donors. Incomplete sequencing was indicated by rarefaction of sorted-subset datasets, despite the large sequencing depth. When several donors were compared, the shared fraction of clonotypes was about 5.4% for naive CD4, approximately 3.5% for naive CD8, roughly 2.5% for memory CD4, and 0.4% for memory CD8. Naive subsets generally had larger estimated clonotype richness than memory subsets. Because the study included a small number of donors, the genetic and exposure-history diversity represented was limited. Clonotypes shared by all four sorted-subset donors showed higher generation probabilities than non-shared clonotypes.

TCR CDR3 regions were amplified from genomic DNA by multiplex PCR using the deep immunoSEQ assay. Extracted genomic DNA from each cell subset was spread evenly across all wells of several immunoSEQ 96-well plates, with each plate serving as a replicate. For sorted subsets, approximately 0.2 ug of genomic DNA, equivalent to about 30,000 T cell genomes, went into each replicate PCR. Purified libraries were measured with a Qubit 3.0 fluorometer, size-checked on a Bioanalyzer 2100, and measured again with the KAPA Library Quantification kit. Each immunoSEQ 96-well plate was sequenced on its own single-read 150-cycle Illumina NextSeq 550 flow cell. The original methods were these. The immunoSEQ output contained only junctional sequences without quality scores, so filtering could not match that applied to full-length reads. To assign V/J genes and CDR3, sequences were annotated against IMGT germline references using PyIR, a Python wrapper for IgBLAST v1.9. Reads were filtered out if the reads had weak V/J assignments (E-value above 1e-6), no CDR3, stop codons, out-of-frame junctions, or ambiguous translated residues. V3J clonotypes were defined as sequences sharing an identical inferred V gene, J gene, and CDR3 amino acid sequence. Percentage overlap between repertoires was calculated by dividing the number of shared unique clonotypes by the size of the smaller repertoire. Three approaches were used to assess repertoire richness: RTK rarefaction, the Chao1 estimator, and Recon v2.1 estimates of unobserved clonotypes. Generation probabilities for all TCRbeta clonotypes obtained by the gDNA method from a handful of donors were computed using OLGA. Drawn from immuneACCESS, this table holds only the in-frame rearrangements with V and J called that TCRdb kept. Clones are partly lost; checked studies trace under half to an unresolved V gene and leave the rest unexplained. D and trimming come from the DNA, and the V and J calls and clone size come from that table. Present in this sample are some 2,500,000 clones, approximately 93% of which were seen just once. Approximately 0.35% of the sample is in the top ten clones.

The donors were healthy, HIV-negative adults with no recently reported acute infections or vaccinations. Every donor was a Caucasian adult living in Nashville, Tennessee, USA. CD4+ T cells were enriched through magnetic negative selection, after which naive cells were positively selected on CD45RA and the remaining negative fraction served as the memory subset. After blood collection by leukapheresis, PBMCs were isolated using Ficoll-Histopaque density gradient centrifugation and then cryopreserved in the vapor phase of liquid nitrogen. Analytical flow cytometry was used to check the purity and quantity of every magnetically sorted T cell population. Genomic DNA was isolated from each sorted fraction and quantified by UV absorbance on a Nanodrop 2000c. The CDR3 sequence holds 12 residues, the cysteine and phenylalanine included. Only CDR3 DNA remains: 36 bases, in frame from the first base. CDR1 and CDR2 (SEHNR, FQNEAQ) derive from the germline V gene (reference sequence). The germline ends are 4 bases apart after V is trimmed by 3 bases and J by 2 bases.

Only a few counts were recorded for this clone. The antigen it binds to is not known. No base-level quality is on record; no much larger clone is a single base apart. The TCR was taken from a man between 18 and 29 years old in good health. Some clones in this sample may be carry-over from other donors' samples. The rearranged chain carries TRBV7-9 and TRBJ1-2, with an unclear D gene assignment. Sequenced material: naive CD4+ T cells from PBMCs. This specimen's cell subset or site label, interpreted: CD45RA+ positively selected. The DNA sequence is given as TGTGCCAGCAGCTTCATCAACTATGGCTACACCTTC. Translation gives CASSFINYGYTF.